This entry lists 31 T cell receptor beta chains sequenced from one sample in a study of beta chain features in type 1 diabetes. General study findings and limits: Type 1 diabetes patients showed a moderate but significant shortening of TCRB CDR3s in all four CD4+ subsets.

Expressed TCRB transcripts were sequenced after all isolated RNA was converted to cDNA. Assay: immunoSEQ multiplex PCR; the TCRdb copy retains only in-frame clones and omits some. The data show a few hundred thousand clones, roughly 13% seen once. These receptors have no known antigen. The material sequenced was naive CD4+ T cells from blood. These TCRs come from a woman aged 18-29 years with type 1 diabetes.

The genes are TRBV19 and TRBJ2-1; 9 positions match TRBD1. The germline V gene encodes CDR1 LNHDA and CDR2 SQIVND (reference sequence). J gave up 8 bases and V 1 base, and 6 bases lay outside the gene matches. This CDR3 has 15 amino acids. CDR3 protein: CASSIGDRVNHEQFF. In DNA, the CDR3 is TGTGCCAGTAGTATAGGGGACAGGGTTAACCATGAGCAGTTCTTC.

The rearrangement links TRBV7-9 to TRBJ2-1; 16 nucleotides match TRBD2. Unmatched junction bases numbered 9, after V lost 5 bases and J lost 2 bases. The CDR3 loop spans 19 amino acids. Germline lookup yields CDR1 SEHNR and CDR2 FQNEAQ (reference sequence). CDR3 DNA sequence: TGTGCCAGCAGCCCGAGAGGGACTAGCGGGAGGGCCACCTACAATGAGCAGTTCTTC. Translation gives CASSPRGTSGRATYNEQFF.

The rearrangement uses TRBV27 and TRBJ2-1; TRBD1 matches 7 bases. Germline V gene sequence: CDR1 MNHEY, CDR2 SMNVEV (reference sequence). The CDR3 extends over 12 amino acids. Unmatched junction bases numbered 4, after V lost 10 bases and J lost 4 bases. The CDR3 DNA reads TGTGCCACCCAGACAGGGTACAATGAGCAGTTCTTC. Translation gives CATQTGYNEQFF.

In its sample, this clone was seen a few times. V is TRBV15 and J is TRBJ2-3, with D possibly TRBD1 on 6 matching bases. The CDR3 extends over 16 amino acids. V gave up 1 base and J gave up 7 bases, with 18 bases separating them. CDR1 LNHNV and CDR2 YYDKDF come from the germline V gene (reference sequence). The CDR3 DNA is TGTGCCACCAGCAGAGGGGGGCTTCGCGTCGCGAATACGCAGTATTTT. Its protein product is CATSRGGLRVANTQYF.

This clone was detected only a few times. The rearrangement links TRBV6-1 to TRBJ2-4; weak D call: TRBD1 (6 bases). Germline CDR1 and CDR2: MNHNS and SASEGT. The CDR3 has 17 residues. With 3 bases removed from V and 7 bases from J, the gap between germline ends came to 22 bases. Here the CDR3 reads CASSEEVGRRQDNIQYF. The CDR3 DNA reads TGTGCCAGCAGTGAGGAGGTGGGGCGGAGACAGGATAACATTCAGTACTTC.

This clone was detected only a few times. CDR3 amino acids: CASSQDLTGYGYTF. CDR3 nucleotides: TGCGCCAGCAGCCAAGATTTGACAGGCTATGGCTACACCTTC. V and J are TRBV4-3 and TRBJ1-2, with D perhaps TRBD1 (6 bases). This CDR3 comprises 14 residues. V gave up 0 bases and J gave up 4 bases, with 9 bases separating them. Germline V gene lookup returns CDR1 LGHNA and CDR2 YSLEER.

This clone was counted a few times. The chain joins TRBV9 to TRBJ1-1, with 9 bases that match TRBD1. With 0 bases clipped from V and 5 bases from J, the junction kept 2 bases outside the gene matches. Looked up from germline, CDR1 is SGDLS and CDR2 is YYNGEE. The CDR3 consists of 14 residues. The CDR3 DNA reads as TGTGCCAGCAGCGTAGGGGACAGGGAGACTGAAGCTTTCTTT. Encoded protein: CASSVGDRETEAFF. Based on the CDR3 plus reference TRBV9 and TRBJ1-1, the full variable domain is DSGVTQTPKHLITATGQRVTLRCSPRSGDLSVYWYQQSLDQGLQFLIQYYNGEERAKGNILERFSAQQFPDLHSELNLSSLELGDSALYFCASSVGDRETEAFFGQGTRLTVV.

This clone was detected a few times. The CDR3 region has the DNA TGTGCCAGCAGCACTACCCACGCCGGGACAGGGCCCTACGAGCAGTACTTC. This encodes CASSTTHAGTGPYEQYF. The V call is TRBV28, the J call TRBJ2-7, with 9 positions matching TRBD1. Germline lookup yields CDR1 MDHEN and CDR2 SYDVKM. V was clipped by 6 bases and J by 2 bases; unmatched bases: 14. The CDR3 is 17 residues long.

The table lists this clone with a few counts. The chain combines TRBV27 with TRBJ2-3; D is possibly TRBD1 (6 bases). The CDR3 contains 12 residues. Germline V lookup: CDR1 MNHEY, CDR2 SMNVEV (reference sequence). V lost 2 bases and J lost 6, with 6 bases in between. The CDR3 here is CASSLTGDTQYF. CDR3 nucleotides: TGTGCCAGCAGTTTAACAGGGGATACGCAGTATTTT.

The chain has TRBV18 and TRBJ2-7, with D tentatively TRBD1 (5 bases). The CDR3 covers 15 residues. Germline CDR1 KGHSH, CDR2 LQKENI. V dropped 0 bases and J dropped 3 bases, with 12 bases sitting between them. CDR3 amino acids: CASSPPSRVGYEQYF. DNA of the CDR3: TGTGCCAGCTCACCACCTAGCAGGGTCGGCTACGAGCAGTACTTC.

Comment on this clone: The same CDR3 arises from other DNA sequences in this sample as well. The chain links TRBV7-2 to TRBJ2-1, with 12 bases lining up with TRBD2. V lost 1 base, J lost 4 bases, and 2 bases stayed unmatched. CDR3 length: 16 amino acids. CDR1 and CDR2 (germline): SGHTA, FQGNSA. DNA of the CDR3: TGTGCCAGCAGCTTAGTCGGGACTAGCGGGTACAATGAGCAGTTCTTC. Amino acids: CASSLVGTSGYNEQFF.

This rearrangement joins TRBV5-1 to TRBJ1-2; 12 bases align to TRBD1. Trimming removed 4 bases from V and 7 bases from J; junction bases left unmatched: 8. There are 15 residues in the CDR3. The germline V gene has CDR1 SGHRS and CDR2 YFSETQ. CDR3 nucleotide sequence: TGCGCCAGCAGCACCCAGGGACAGGGGGCTAGTGGCTACACCTTC. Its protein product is CASSTQGQGASGYTF.

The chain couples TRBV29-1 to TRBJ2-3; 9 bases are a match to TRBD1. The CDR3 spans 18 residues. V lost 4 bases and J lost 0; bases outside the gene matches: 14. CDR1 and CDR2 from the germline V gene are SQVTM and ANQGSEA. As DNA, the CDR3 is TGCAGCGTTGCCCCGTCCCCCCGGGGACAGGGTAGCACAGATACGCAGTATTTT. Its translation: CSVAPSPRGQGSTDTQYF.

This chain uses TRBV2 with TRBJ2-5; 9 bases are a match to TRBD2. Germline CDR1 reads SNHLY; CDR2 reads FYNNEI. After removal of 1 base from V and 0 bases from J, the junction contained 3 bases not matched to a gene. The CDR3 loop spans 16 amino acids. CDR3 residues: CASSEGLAAHQETQYF. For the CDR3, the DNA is TGTGCCAGCAGTGAAGGACTAGCGGCCCACCAAGAGACCCAGTACTTC.

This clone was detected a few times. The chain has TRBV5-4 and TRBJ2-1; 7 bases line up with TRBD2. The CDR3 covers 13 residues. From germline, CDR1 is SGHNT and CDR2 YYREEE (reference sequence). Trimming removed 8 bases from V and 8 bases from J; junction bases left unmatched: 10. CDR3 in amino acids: CASSSGPSDEQFF. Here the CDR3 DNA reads TGTGCCAGTAGTAGCGGGCCCTCGGATGAGCAGTTCTTC.

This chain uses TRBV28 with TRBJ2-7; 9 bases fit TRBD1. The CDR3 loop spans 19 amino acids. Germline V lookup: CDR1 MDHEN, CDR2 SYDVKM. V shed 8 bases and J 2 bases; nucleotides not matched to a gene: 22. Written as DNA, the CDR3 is TGTGCCAGCTACCCCAACCACCACAAGGGACAGGGAAGAACCTACGAGCAGTACTTC. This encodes CASYPNHHKGQGRTYEQYF.

The CDR3 protein is CASSLAVSTGELFF. In DNA, the CDR3 is TGTGCCAGCAGCTTAGCGGTGTCCACCGGGGAGCTGTTTTTT. The chain recombines TRBV11-3 with TRBJ2-2; no clear D gene. There are 14 residues in the CDR3. CDR1 is SGHNT, CDR2 YENEEA, per germline. The V end lost 1 base, the J end lost 4 bases, and 7 bases lay between the germline ends.

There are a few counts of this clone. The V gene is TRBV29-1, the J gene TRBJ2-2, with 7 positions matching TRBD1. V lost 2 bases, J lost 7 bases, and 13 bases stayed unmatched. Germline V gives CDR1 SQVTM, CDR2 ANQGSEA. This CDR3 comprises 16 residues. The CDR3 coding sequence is TGCAGCGTTGAATATACGGCGAGACAGGGAAGCGGGGAGCTGTTTTTT. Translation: CSVEYTARQGSGELFF.

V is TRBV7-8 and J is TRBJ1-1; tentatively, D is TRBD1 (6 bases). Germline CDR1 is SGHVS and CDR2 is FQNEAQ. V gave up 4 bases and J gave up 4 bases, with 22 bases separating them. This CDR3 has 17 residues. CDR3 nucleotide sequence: TGTGCCAGCAGCTATCCCGGGAAACCTGGGGGCCTCACTGAAGCTTTCTTT. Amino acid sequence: CASSYPGKPGGLTEAFF.

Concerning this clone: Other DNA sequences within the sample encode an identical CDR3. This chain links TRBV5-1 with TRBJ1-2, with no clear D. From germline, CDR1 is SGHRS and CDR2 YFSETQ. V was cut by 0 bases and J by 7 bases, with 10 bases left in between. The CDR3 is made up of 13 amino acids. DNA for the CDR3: TGCGCCAGCAGCTTGGCCGGACTTAGTGGCTACACCTTC. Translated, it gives CASSLAGLSGYTF.

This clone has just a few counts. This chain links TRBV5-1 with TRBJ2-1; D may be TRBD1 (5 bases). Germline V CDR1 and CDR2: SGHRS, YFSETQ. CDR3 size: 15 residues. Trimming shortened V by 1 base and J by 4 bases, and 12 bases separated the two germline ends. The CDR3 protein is CASSLTPTAYNEQFF. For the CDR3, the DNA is TGCGCCAGCAGCTTGACCCCGACAGCGTACAATGAGCAGTTCTTC.

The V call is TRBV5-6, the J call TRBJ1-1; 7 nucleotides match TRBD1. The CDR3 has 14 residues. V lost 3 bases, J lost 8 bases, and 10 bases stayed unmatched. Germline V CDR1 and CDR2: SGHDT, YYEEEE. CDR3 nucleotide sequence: TGTGCCAGCAGCTCCGACGCTTGGACAGGAGAAGCTTTCTTT. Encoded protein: CASSSDAWTGEAFF.

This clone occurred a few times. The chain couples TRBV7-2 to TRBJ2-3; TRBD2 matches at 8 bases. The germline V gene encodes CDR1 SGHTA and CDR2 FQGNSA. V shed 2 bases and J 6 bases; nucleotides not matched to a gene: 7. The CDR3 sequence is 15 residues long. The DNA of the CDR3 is TGTGCCAGCAGCTTATCGGGACTAGACATGGATACGCAGTATTTT. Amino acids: CASSLSGLDMDTQYF.

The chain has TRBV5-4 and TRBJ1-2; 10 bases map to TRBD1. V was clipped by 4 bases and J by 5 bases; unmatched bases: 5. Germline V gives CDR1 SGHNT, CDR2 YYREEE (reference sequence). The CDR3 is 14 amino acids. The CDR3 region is CASSRTGGGYGYTF. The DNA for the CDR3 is TGTGCCAGCAGCCGGACAGGGGGAGGATATGGCTACACCTTC.

CDR3 protein: CASTNRPPGQLTDTQYF. The CDR3 DNA reads TGTGCCAGCACCAATCGACCACCGGGACAGCTCACAGATACGCAGTATTTT. The V call is TRBV5-5, the J call TRBJ2-3, with 7 bases aligning to TRBD1. Germline CDR1 is SGHKS and CDR2 is YYEKEE (reference sequence). This CDR3 spans 17 amino acids. The ends lost 6 bases at V and 2 bases at J; junction bases unmatched: 15. Combining the CDR3 with reference TRBV5-5 and TRBJ2-3 gives the whole variable domain DAGVTQSPTHLIKTRGQQVTLRCSPISGHKSVSWYQQVLGQGPQFIFQYYEKEERGRGNFPDRFSARQFPNYSSELNVNALLLGDSALYLCASTNRPPGQLTDTQYFGPGTRLTVL.

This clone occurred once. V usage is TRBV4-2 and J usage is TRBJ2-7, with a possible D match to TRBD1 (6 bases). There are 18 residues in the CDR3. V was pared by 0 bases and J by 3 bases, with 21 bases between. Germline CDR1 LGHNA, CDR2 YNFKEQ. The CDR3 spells CASSQDSRRGEPHYEQYF. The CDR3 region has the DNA TGTGCCAGCAGCCAAGATTCTCGCAGGGGTGAACCTCACTACGAGCAGTACTTC.

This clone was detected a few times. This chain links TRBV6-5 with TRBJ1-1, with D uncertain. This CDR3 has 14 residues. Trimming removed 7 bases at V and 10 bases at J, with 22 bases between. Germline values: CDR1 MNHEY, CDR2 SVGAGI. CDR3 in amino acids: CASTAQGGAFGAFF. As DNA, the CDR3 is TGTGCCAGCACCGCACAAGGAGGTGCCTTCGGAGCTTTCTTT.

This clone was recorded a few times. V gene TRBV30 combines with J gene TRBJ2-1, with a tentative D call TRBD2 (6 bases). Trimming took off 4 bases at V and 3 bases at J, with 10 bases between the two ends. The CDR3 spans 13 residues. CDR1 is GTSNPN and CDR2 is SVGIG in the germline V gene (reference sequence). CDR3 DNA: TGTGCCTGGACGGCGGGGAGCTACAATGAGCAGTTCTTC. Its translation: CAWTAGSYNEQFF.

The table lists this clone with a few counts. DNA for the CDR3: TGTGCCTGGAGTCCCGGACTAGCGGGAGTATTGGATACGCAGTATTTT. This encodes CAWSPGLAGVLDTQYF. This sequence joins TRBV30 and TRBJ2-3, with 13 bases matching TRBD2. The length of the CDR3 is 16 residues. V was pared by 2 bases and J by 6 bases, with 8 bases of the junction left unmatched. Per the germline V gene, CDR1 is GTSNPN and CDR2 is SVGIG (reference sequence).

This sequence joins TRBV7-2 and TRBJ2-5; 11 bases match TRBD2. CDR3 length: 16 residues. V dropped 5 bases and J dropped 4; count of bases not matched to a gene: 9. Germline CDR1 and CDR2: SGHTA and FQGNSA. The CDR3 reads CASSQRSGRAGETQYF. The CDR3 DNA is TGTGCCAGCAGCCAACGTAGCGGGAGGGCCGGAGAGACCCAGTACTTC.

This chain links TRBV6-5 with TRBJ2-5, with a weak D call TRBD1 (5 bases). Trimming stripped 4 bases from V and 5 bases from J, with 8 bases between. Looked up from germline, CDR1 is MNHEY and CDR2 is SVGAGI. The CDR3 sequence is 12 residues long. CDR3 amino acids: CASSFHRETQYF. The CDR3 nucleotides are TGTGCCAGCAGTTTCCACAGGGAGACCCAGTACTTC.